What follows is one TCR beta chain and its context. The clone's antigen remains unknown. Per-base qualities were not stored, and no clone one base away is much larger. These data come from a study of T cell changes during pregnancy in multiple sclerosis (dated 2019 in TCRdb). About the investigation overall: Changes in the T cell repertoire over the course of pregnancy were examined in this study in women with multiple sclerosis.

The library was generated by the immunoSEQ multiplex PCR assay. The table was pulled from immuneACCESS by TCRdb, which kept in-frame rearrangements only. Such tables lose some clones; where checked, under half of the loss comes from unresolved V genes, and the rest has no known cause. The sample yields about 28,000 clones; around 92% were counted once. The ten largest clonotypes hold 4.8% of the sample. The CDR3 contains 14 residues, cysteine and phenylalanine counted. Just the 42-base CDR3 DNA is kept, in frame starting at base 1. The junction shows trimming of 5 bases on V and 8 bases on J, plus 16 bases between the germline ends. CDR1 and CDR2 are drawn from the germline V gene (reference sequence): LNHNV, YYDKDF.

Sequencing was performed on peripheral blood, taken in the first trimester of pregnancy. The chain was built from TRBV15 and TRBJ2-1; no D segment can be confidently identified. This TCR derives from a female donor in good health, enrolled as a control in a pregnancy study. The sequenced DNA is TGTGCCACCAGCTCCCCCGGTACAGTGGATGAGCAGTTCTTC. It codes for CATSSPGTVDEQFF.